By proportion, the clone carrying this TCR beta chain is large (0.1 to 1%). The sample originates from a study of CD8 T cells in ankylosing spondylitis. By quantitative 5'-RACE with molecular barcodes, the TCR beta libraries were made. A single record per CDR3 protein comes from TCRdb applying MiXCR to the 5' RACE reads. Counted here are approximately 9,400 distinct CDR3 sequences, about 3.9% occurring once; the ten biggest clones make up over 9.5%. V gave up 4 bases and J gave up 11 bases, with 19 bases separating them. Per the germline V gene, CDR1 is SGDLS and CDR2 is YYNGEE. The CDR3 is 14 residues long.

This chain links TRBV9 with TRBJ1-5, with a tentative D call TRBD1 (5 bases). Sequencing used blood, either unsorted or a sorted T cell fraction (not recorded which). This TCR was sampled from a female donor with ankylosing spondylitis or in good health (not recorded which). The chain's CDR3 is CASSPGTSEQAQHF. Written as DNA, the CDR3 is TGTGCCAGCAGCCCCGGGACTTCGGAGCAGGCCCAGCATTTT.